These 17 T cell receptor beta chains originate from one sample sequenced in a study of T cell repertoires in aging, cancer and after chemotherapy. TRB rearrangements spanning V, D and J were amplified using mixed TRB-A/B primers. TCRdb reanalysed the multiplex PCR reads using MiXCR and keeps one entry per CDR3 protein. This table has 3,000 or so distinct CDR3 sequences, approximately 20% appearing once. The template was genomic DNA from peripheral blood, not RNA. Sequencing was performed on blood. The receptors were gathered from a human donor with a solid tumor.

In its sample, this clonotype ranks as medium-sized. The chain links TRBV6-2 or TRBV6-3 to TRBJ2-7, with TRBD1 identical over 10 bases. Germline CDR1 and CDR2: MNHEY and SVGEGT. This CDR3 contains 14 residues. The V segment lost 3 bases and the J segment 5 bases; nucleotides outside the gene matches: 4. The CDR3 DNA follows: TGTGCCAGCAGTTATTGGGGGACAGGGGACGAGCAGTACTTC. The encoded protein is CASSYWGTGDEQYF.

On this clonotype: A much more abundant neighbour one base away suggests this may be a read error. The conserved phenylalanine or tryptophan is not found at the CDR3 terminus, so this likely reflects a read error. The CDR3 loop reads CASSERGVGGEQFL. CDR3 DNA: TGTGCCAGCAGTGAAAGGGGAGTGGGCGGTGAGCAGTTCTTA. The rearrangement links TRBV6-1 to TRBJ2-1; D may be TRBD1 or TRBD2 (5 bases each). The V and J ends lost 2 bases and 9 bases respectively, with 14 bases between them. The germline gives CDR1 MNHNS, CDR2 SASEGT. The CDR3 extends over 14 amino acids.

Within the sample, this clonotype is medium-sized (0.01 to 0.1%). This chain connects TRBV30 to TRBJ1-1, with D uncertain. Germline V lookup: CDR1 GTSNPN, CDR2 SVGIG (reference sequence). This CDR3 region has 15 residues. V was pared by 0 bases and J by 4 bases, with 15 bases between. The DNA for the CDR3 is TGTGCCTGGAGTGTCGGCGGGGTAGTTGTCACTGAAGCTTTCTTT. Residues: CAWSVGGVVVTEAFF.

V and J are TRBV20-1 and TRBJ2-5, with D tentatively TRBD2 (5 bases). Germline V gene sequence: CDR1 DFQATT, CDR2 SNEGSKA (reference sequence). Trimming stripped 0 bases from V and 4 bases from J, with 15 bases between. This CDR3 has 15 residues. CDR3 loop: CSARESPGSRETQYF. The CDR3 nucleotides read TGCAGTGCTAGAGAAAGCCCGGGATCAAGAGAGACCCAGTACTTC.

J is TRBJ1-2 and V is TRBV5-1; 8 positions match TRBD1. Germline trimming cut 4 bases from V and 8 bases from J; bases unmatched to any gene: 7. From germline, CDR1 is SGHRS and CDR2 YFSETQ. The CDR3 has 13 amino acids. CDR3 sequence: CASSQPGQGGYTF. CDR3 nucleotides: TGCGCCAGCAGCCAACCCGGACAGGGCGGCTACACCTTC. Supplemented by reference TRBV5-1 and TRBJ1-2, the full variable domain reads KAGVTQTPRYLIKTRGQQVTLSCSPISGHRSVSWYQQTPGQGLQFLFEYFSETQRNKGNFPGRFSGRQFSNSRSEMNVSTLELGDSALYLCASSQPGQGGYTFGSGTRLTVV.

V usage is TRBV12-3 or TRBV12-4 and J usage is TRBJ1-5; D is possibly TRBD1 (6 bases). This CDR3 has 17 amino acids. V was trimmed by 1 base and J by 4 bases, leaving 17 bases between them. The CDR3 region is CASSLDARGAQNQPQHF. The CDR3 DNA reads TGTGCCAGCAGTTTAGACGCCAGGGGCGCCCAGAATCAGCCCCAGCATTTT.

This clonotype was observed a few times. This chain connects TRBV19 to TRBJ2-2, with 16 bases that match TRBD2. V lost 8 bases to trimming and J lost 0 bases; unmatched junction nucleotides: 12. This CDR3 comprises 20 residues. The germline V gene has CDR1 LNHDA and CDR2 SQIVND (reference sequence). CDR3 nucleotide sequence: TGTGCCAGTGTGGGACTAGCGGGGGGGCTCAATGACGCGAACACCGGGGAGCTGTTTTTT. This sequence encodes CASVGLAGGLNDANTGELFF.

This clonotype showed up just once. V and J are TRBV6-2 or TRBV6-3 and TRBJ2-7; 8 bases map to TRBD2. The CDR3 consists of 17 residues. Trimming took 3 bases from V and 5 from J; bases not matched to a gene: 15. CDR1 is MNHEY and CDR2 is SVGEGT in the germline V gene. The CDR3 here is CASSYPQLAGLWDEQYF. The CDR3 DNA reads TGTGCCAGCAGTTATCCTCAGCTAGCGGGCCTTTGGGACGAGCAGTACTTC.

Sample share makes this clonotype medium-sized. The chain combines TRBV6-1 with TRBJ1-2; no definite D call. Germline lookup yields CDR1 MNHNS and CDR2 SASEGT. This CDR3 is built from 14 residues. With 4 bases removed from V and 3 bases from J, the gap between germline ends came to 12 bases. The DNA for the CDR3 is TGTGCCAGCAGTGCGGGTCCCTTCGACTATGGCTACACCTTC. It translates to CASSAGPFDYGYTF.

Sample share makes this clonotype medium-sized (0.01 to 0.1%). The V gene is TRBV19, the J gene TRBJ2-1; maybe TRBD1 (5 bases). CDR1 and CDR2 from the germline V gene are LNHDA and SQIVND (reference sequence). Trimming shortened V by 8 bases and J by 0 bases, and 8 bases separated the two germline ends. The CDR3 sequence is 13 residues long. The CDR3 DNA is TGTGCCAGTCGACAGAGCTCCTACAATGAGCAGTTCTTC. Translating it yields CASRQSSYNEQFF.

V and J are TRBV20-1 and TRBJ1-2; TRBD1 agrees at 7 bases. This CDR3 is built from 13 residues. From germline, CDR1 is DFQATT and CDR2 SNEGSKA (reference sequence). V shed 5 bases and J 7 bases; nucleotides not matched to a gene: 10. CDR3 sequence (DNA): TGCAGTGCTTTTACAGGGGTCAAGGTTGGCTACACCTTC. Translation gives CSAFTGVKVGYTF.

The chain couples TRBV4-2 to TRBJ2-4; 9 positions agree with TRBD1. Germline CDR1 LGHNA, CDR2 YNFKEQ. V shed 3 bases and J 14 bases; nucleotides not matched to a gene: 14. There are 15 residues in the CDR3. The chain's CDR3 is CASSHATSGTGLEYF. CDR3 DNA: TGTGCCAGCAGCCATGCTACTTCGGGGACAGGGCTTGAGTACTTC.

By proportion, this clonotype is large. The CDR3 loop reads CSVEEGRGQPQHF. The CDR3 DNA follows: TGCAGCGTTGAAGAGGGCAGGGGTCAGCCCCAGCATTTT. The chain employs TRBV29-1 and TRBJ1-5, with D perhaps matching TRBD1 (6 bases). In germline, CDR1 is SQVTM, CDR2 ANQGSEA. V gave up 0 bases and J gave up 6 bases, with 9 bases separating them. The CDR3 loop spans 13 amino acids.

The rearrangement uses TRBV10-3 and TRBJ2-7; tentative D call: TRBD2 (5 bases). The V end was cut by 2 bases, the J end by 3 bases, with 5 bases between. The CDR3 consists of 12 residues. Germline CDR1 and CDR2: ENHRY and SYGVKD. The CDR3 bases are TGTGCCATCAGTGAGGAGGGCTACGAGCAGTACTTC. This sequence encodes CAISEEGYEQYF.

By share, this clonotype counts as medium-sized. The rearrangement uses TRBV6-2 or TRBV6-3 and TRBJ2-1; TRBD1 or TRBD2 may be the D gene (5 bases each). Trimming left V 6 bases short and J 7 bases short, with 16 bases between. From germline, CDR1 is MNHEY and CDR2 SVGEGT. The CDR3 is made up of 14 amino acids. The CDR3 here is CASSPRGVVNEQFF. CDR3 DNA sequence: TGTGCCAGCAGCCCTAGAGGGGTGGTGAATGAGCAGTTCTTC.

The CDR3 region has the DNA TGTGCCAGCAGCCAACTACGGGGATTTGGGGCCAACGTCCTGACTTTC. It is translated as CASSQLRGFGANVLTF. The chain is built from TRBV14 and TRBJ2-6, with D perhaps matching TRBD2 (5 bases). Germline CDR1 and CDR2: SGHDN and FVKESK. The CDR3 is made up of 16 amino acids. V shed 2 bases and J shed 3 bases, with 11 bases lying between them.

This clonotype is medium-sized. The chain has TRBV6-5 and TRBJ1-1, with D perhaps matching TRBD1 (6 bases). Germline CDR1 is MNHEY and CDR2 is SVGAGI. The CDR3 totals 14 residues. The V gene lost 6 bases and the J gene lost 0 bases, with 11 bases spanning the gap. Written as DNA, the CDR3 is TGTGCCAGCAGGCAGACAGGCATGAACACTGAAGCTTTCTTT. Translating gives CASRQTGMNTEAFF.